The entry that follows covers one T cell receptor (beta chain) sequence. TCRdb's table, derived via immunoSEQ multiplex PCR, lists solely in-frame clones and lacks some. The sample carries some 760,000 clones, 80% to 90% recorded once. This sample was included in a study of shared T cell receptors in the human thymus. The CDR3 has 15 amino acids. Per the germline V gene, CDR1 is SGHKS and CDR2 is YYEKEE (reference sequence). V lost 2 bases to trimming and J lost 3 bases; unmatched junction nucleotides: 7. This same sample was also part of a study on human thymus T cells. That study adds: Resections were taken during corrective heart surgery, and the thymus tissue came from these. Related work showed strongly overlapping thymic repertoires across unrelated individuals.

The sequence was collected from a girl in the first two years of life with a congenital heart defect. Input material: thymocytes. The chain links TRBV5-5 to TRBJ2-7; TRBD1 matches at 8 bases. CDR3 amino acids: CASSFVDRGLYEQYF. The CDR3 region has the DNA TGTGCCAGCAGCTTCGTAGACAGGGGTCTCTACGAGCAGTACTTC.